Following are 21 T cell receptor beta chains from one sample sequenced in a study of T cell clonality in common variable immunodeficiency. Findings of the study overall: Fewer deletions and N-nucleotide insertions were reportedly seen in common variable immunodeficiency TCR beta sequences.

The antigens of these receptors remain unknown. TCRdb's copy holds only in-frame clones and misses some; the assay was immunoSEQ multiplex PCR. Sampling found tens of thousands of clones, none seen once. What was sequenced was peripheral blood mononuclear cells. Receptors were obtained from a human donor with common variable immunodeficiency.

The sample holds a few counts of this clone. From the germline J gene comes the end of the CDR3, since the read stops 3 residues before it. J is TRBJ1-5 and V is TRBV19; 9 positions match TRBD1. CDR1 and CDR2 (germline): LNHDA, SQIVND (reference sequence). The CDR3 has 16 amino acids. J gave up 6 bases and V 0 bases, and 6 bases lay outside the gene matches. The CDR3 is CASSIENRGRRQPQHF. The covered CDR3 bases are TGTGCCAGTAGTATAGAGAACAGGGGGCGTCGTCAGCCC.

On this clone itself: The CDR3 end lies 3 residues beyond the end of the read and is filled in from the germline J gene. Other DNA sequences in this sample translate to the same CDR3. V usage is TRBV6-2 or TRBV6-3 and J usage is TRBJ1-5; D is possibly TRBD1 (6 bases). The V end was cut by 7 bases, the J end by 7 bases, with 17 bases between. There are 14 residues in the CDR3. The V gene's germline CDR1 is MNHEY and CDR2 SVGEGT. CDR3 sequence reads: CASILTGGGQPQHF. The DNA read from the CDR3 is TGTGCCAGCATCTTAACGGGGGGCGGGCAGCCC.

The table lists this clone with many counts. The DNA ends 3 residues before the CDR3 does, and the rest of the CDR3 is filled in from the germline J gene. The chain links TRBV5-1 to TRBJ2-3; D is ambiguous. In germline, CDR1 is SGHRS, CDR2 YFSETQ. V was trimmed by 6 bases and J by 2 bases, leaving 16 bases between them. This CDR3 has 15 amino acids. The sequenced CDR3 bases are TGCGCCAGCACCCCCTCGGCGGATATCACAGATACG. It encodes CASTPSADITDT. Given in full, the CDR3 is CASTPSADITDTQYF.

This clone appeared many times. The CDR3 extends 3 residues past the end of the read, so its final part is completed from the germline J gene. The V and J genes are TRBV29-1 and TRBJ2-1; 13 bases map to TRBD2. Germline lookup yields CDR1 SQVTM and CDR2 ANQGSEA. The CDR3 sequence is 14 residues long. V shed 7 bases, J shed 7 bases, and the junction held 7 bases outside the gene matches. The chain's CDR3 is CSATSGRAGNEQFF. The sequenced CDR3 bases are TGCAGCGCCACTAGCGGGAGGGCCGGGAATGAG.

Comment on this clone: The CDR3 is cut off 3 residues early in the read; its end comes from the germline J gene. Other DNA sequences in the sample encode the same CDR3. The J gene is TRBJ1-4, the V gene TRBV7-2, with D tentatively TRBD1 (5 bases). Germline V gene data show CDR1 as SGHTA and CDR2 as FQGNSA. CDR3 size: 12 residues. Trimming took off 3 bases at V and 8 bases at J, with 7 bases between the two ends. CDR3 region: CASSFSGEKLFF. CDR3 DNA, as far as it was read: TGTGCCAGCAGCTTCTCAGGGGAAAAA.

At least ten counts were recorded for this clone. The read ends 3 residues before the CDR3 terminus; that terminus is restored from the germline J gene. This chain links TRBV11-2 with TRBJ1-2; no firm D call. The CDR3 length is 15 residues. Trimming removed 0 bases from V and 5 bases from J, with 13 bases in between. Germline V gene lookup returns CDR1 SGHAT and CDR2 FQNNGV. The covered CDR3 bases are TGTGCCAGCAGCTTAGATTCGGGGTTACGGTATGGC. Its protein product is CASSLDSGLRYG. The CDR3 reads in full as CASSLDSGLRYGYTF.

In this sample, this clone turned up a few times. The read is 3 residues too short to cover the CDR3 end, so that end is filled in from the germline J gene. The chain uses TRBV6-1 and TRBJ1-6, with unresolved D. The ends were cut back, 0 bases at V and 7 bases at J, with 7 bases in the middle. Looked up from germline, CDR1 is MNHNS and CDR2 is SASEGT. The CDR3 is 14 residues long. The CDR3 bases that were read are TGTGCCAGCAGTGAAGCCCGCGCCAATTCACCC. It is translated as CASSEARANSP. Given in full, the CDR3 is CASSEARANSPLHF.

CDR3: CSARDRGSGQPQHF. The covered CDR3 bases are TGCAGTGCTAGAGATAGGGGATCCGGTCAGCCC. The chain employs TRBV20-1 and TRBJ1-5, with a tentative D call TRBD1 (5 bases). The sequenced fragment ends 3 residues before the CDR3 boundary, so the rest is inferred from the germline J gene. Germline loops: CDR1 DFQATT, CDR2 SNEGSKA (reference sequence). Trimming removed 0 bases from V and 6 bases from J, with 12 bases in between. CDR3 length: 14 amino acids.

This clone was counted between two and nine times. Sequencing ends 3 residues short of the CDR3 end; the germline J gene provides the rest. The chain joins TRBV7-2 to TRBJ2-2; D gene unclear. V lost 4 bases, J lost 6 bases, and 9 bases lay in between. This CDR3 contains 13 residues. Germline assignment: CDR1 SGHTA and CDR2 FQGNSA. The CDR3 here is CASSSTRAGELFF. CDR3 DNA (partial): TGTGCCAGCAGCTCAACAAGGGCCGGGGAG.

This clone was detected only a few times. The read ends 3 residues before the CDR3 terminus; that terminus is restored from the germline J gene. The chain recombines TRBV18 with TRBJ2-3, with TRBD1 matching 11 bases. This CDR3 is built from 15 residues. Germline V CDR1 and CDR2: KGHSH, LQKENI. The trim removed 5 bases at V and 7 bases at J, leaving 8 bases unmatched. The covered CDR3 bases are TGTGCCAGCTCAGAGGACAGGGGGCGGCTTAATACG. It codes for CASSEDRGRLNT. The CDR3 in its entirety is CASSEDRGRLNTQYF.

The DNA read from the CDR3 is TGTGCCTGGAGGGGGACAGCCGGCTATGGC. It codes for CAWRGTAGYG. The CDR3 as a whole reads CAWRGTAGYGYTF. V and J are TRBV30 and TRBJ1-2, with 7 positions matching TRBD1. Coverage ceases 3 residues before the CDR3 finishes, and the germline J gene fills in the end. The germline gives CDR1 GTSNPN, CDR2 SVGIG (reference sequence). CDR3 size: 13 residues. The trim removed 3 bases at V and 4 bases at J, leaving 5 bases unmatched.

With respect to this clone: Read coverage stops 3 residues before the CDR3 terminus; the germline J gene supplies the remainder. The chain uses TRBV18 and TRBJ2-7, with D possibly TRBD1 on 5 matching bases. The CDR3 is 14 amino acids. Germline V lookup: CDR1 KGHSH, CDR2 LQKENI. Between the trimmed V and J ends, which lost 6 bases and 2 bases, there was a span of 14 bases. CDR3 DNA, as far as it was read: TGTGCCAGCTCGACCGGTCAGGGCCCCTACGAG. It is translated as CASSTGQGPYE. The CDR3, in full, reads CASSTGQGPYEQYF.

On this clone: The sequence runs out 3 residues before the end of the CDR3; the remainder is reconstructed from the germline J gene. V is TRBV7-8 and J is TRBJ2-7; D possibly corresponds to TRBD1 (6 bases). Germline values: CDR1 SGHVS, CDR2 FQNEAQ. V was trimmed by 3 bases and J by 2 bases, leaving 8 bases between them. The CDR3 totals 13 residues. This CDR3 reads CASSFRTAYEQYF. The CDR3 bases that were read are TGTGCCAGCAGCTTTAGGACAGCCTACGAG.

By proportion, this clone is medium-sized. The read is 3 residues too short to cover the CDR3 end, so that end is filled in from the germline J gene. The rearrangement joins TRBV30 to TRBJ1-1, with a tentative D call TRBD1 (5 bases). Germline values: CDR1 GTSNPN, CDR2 SVGIG (reference sequence). The V end lost 5 bases, the J end lost 0 bases, and 10 bases lay between the germline ends. The CDR3 has 13 residues. The DNA read from the CDR3 is TGTGCCTGGGGCCGGGACTTGAACACTGAA. It translates to CAWGRDLNTE. The full CDR3 protein reads CAWGRDLNTEAFF. Supplemented by reference TRBV30 and TRBJ1-1, the full variable domain reads SQTIHQWPATLVQPVGSPLSLECTVEGTSNPNLYWYRQAAGRGLQLLFYSVGIGQISSEVPQNLSASRPQDRQFILSSKKLLLSDSGFYLCAWGRDLNTEAFFGQGTRLTVV.

This clone showed up many times. Sequencing ends 3 residues short of the CDR3 end; the germline J gene provides the rest. J is TRBJ1-5 and V is TRBV28, with TRBD1 matching 8 bases. Germline CDR1 MDHEN, CDR2 SYDVKM. V dropped 7 bases and J dropped 1; count of bases not matched to a gene: 3. The CDR3 spans 14 residues. The part of the CDR3 DNA that was read is TGTGCCAGCAAAGGACAGGGAAGCAATCAGCCC. Translating it yields CASKGQGSNQP. The full-length CDR3 reads as CASKGQGSNQPQHF. Full variable domain (rest looked up from reference TRBV28 and TRBJ1-5): DVKVTQSSRYLVKRTGEKVFLECVQDMDHENMFWYRQDPGLGLRLIYFSYDVKMKEKGDIPEGYSVSREKKERFSLILESASTNQTSMYLCASKGQGSNQPQHFGDGTRLSIL.

This clone has a count of ten or more. The read comes to an end 3 residues before the CDR3 does, leaving the germline J gene to fill in the end. The rearrangement links TRBV19 to TRBJ1-1; 9 bases fit TRBD1. Germline-derived CDR1 and CDR2 are LNHDA and SQIVND (reference sequence). Germline trimming cut 3 bases from V and 0 bases from J; bases unmatched to any gene: 11. The CDR3 extends over 18 amino acids. The CDR3 spells CASSIGPGQGGVNTEAFF. Incomplete CDR3 DNA: TGTGCCAGTAGTATCGGGCCGGGACAGGGTGGGGTGAACACTGAA.

This clone has only a few counts. The observed sequence ends 3 residues before the CDR3 terminus, with the missing tail filled in from the germline J gene. This chain uses TRBV18 with TRBJ1-1, with D possibly matching TRBD1 (6 bases). V was trimmed by 5 bases and J by 7 bases, leaving 20 bases between them. CDR3 size: 15 residues. CDR1 KGHSH and CDR2 LQKENI come from the germline V gene. CDR3 sequence reads: CASSAQTGSRGEAFF. CDR3 DNA, as far as it was read: TGTGCCAGCTCAGCACAAACAGGGAGTCGAGGTGAA. The whole variable domain, filled in from reference TRBV18 and TRBJ1-1, reads NAGVMQNPRHLVRRRGQEARLRCSPMKGHSHVYWYRQLPEEGLKFMVYLQKENIIDESGMPKERFSAEFPKEGPSILRIQQVVRGDSAAYFCASSAQTGSRGEAFFGQGTRLTVV.

The sample holds many counts of this clone. From the germline J gene comes the end of the CDR3, since the read stops 3 residues before it. This chain joins TRBV20-1 and TRBJ2-6; D may be TRBD2 (7 bases). The germline gives CDR1 DFQATT, CDR2 SNEGSKA (reference sequence). This CDR3 contains 17 residues. Trimming removed 1 base from V and 4 bases from J, with 17 bases in between. The CDR3 loop is CSARAGPGGGGANVLTF. The part of the CDR3 DNA that was read is TGCAGTGCTAGAGCCGGCCCCGGCGGGGGCGGGGCCAACGTC.

This clone was observed a handful of times. With the read ending 3 residues before the CDR3 end, the germline J gene is used to fill in that end. This chain links TRBV5-1 with TRBJ2-7; 8 bases are a match to TRBD2. Trimming removed 2 bases from V and 1 base from J; junction bases left unmatched: 8. Germline V gene sequence: CDR1 SGHRS, CDR2 YFSETQ. This CDR3 has 16 residues. The sequenced part of the CDR3 DNA is TGCGCCAGCAGCTTAGGTAGCGGGGTACTATCCTACGAG. It encodes CASSLGSGVLSYE. The whole CDR3 region reads CASSLGSGVLSYEQYF.

Of note for this clone: The read stops 3 residues short of the end of the CDR3; the missing end is completed from the germline J gene. The J gene is TRBJ2-1, the V gene TRBV2; D may be TRBD1 (5 bases). The CDR3 contains 13 residues. The germline gives CDR1 SNHLY, CDR2 FYNNEI. V gave up 7 bases and J gave up 5 bases, with 12 bases separating them. Partial CDR3 DNA: TGTGCCAGCATCAGGGCCTTAAACAATGAG. Protein sequence: CASIRALNNE. From start to end, the CDR3 is CASIRALNNEQFF.

This clone turned up a few times. The read ends 3 residues shy of where the CDR3 ends; the end is completed using the germline J gene. V and J are TRBV19 and TRBJ2-3; D may be TRBD1 or TRBD2 (5 bases each). The CDR3 has 16 residues. The germline CDR1 and CDR2 sequences are LNHDA and SQIVND (reference sequence). V was pared by 3 bases and J by 4 bases, with 17 bases between. Incomplete CDR3 DNA: TGTGCCAGTAGTATTGAGGGAAGGGGTCCGGCAGATACG. Translation gives CASSIEGRGPADT. The whole CDR3 protein reads CASSIEGRGPADTQYF. Drawing the rest from reference TRBV19 and TRBJ2-3, the complete variable domain is DGGITQSPKYLFRKEGQNVTLSCEQNLNHDAMYWYRQDPGQGLRLIYYSQIVNDFQKGDIAEGYSVSREKKESFPLTVTSAQKNPTAFYLCASSIEGRGPADTQYFGPGTRLTVL.